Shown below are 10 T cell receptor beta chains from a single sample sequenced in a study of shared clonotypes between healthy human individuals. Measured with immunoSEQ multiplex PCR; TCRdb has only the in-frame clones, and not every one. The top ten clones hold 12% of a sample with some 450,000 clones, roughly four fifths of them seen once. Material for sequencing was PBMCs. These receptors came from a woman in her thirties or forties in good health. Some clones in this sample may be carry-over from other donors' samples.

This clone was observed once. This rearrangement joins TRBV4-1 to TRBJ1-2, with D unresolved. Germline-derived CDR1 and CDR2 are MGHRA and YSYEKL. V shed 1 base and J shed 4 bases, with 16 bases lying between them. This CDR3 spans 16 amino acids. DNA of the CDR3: TGCGCCAGCAGCCAAGTGGGAGGTCCTAAGGGCTATGGCTACACCTTC. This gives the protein CASSQVGGPKGYGYTF.

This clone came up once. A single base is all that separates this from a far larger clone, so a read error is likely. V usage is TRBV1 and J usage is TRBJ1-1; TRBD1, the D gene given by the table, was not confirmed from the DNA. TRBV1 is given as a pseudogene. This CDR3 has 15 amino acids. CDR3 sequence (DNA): TGCATCAGCAGCCAAGAAGACAGGGAGAACACTGAAGCTTTCTTT. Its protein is CISSQEDRENTEAFF.

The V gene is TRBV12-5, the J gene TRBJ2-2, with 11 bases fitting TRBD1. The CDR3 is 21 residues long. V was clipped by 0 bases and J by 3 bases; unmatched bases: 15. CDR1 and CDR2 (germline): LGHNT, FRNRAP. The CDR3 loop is CASGLVVWTGGSLAYTGELFF. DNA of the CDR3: TGTGCTAGTGGTTTGGTAGTGTGGACAGGGGGCTCATTGGCCTACACCGGGGAGCTGTTTTTT. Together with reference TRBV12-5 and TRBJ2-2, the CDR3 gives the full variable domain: DARVTQTPRHKVTEMGQEVTMRCQPILGHNTVFWYRQTMMQGLELLAYFRNRAPLDDSGMPKDRFSAEMPDATLATLKIQPSEPRDSAVYFCASGLVVWTGGSLAYTGELFFGEGSRLTVL.

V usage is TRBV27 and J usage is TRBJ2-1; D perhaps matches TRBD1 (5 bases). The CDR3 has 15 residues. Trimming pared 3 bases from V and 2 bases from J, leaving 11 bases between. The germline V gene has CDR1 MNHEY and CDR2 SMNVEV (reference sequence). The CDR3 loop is CASSFSGSTYNEQFF. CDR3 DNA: TGTGCCAGCAGTTTTTCAGGGTCCACCTACAATGAGCAGTTCTTC.

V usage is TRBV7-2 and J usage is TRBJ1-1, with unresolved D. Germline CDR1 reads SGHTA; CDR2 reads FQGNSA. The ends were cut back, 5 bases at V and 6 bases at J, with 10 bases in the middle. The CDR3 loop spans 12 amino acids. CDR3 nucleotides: TGTGCCAGCAGCATATATAGTCCTGAAGCTTTCTTT. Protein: CASSIYSPEAFF.

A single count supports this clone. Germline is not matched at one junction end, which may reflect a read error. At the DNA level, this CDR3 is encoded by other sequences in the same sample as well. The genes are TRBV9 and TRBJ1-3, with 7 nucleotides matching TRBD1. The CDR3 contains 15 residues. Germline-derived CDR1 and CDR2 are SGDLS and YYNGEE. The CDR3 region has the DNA TGTGCCAGCAGCGTAGATTCAGGGGGAGGAAACACCATATACTTT. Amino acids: CASSVDSGGGNTIYF. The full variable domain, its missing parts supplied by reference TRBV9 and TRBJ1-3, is DSGVTQTPKHLITATGQRVTLRCSPRSGDLSVYWYQQSLDQGLQFLIQYYNGEERAKGNILERFSAQQFPDLHSELNLSSLELGDSALYFCASSVDSGGGNTIYFGEGSWLTVV.

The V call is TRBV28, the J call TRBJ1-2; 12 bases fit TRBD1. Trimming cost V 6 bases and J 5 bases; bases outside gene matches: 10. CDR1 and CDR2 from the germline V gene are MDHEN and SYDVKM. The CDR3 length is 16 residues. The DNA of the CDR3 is TGTGCCAGCAGCCCCGGGACAGGGGGCTATGTATATGGCTACACCTTC. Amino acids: CASSPGTGGYVYGYTF.

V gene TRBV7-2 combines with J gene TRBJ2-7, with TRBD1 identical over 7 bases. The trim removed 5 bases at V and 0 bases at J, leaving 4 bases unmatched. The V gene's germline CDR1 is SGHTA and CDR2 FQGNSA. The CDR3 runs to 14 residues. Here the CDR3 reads CASSPDRASYEQYF. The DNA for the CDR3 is TGTGCCAGCAGCCCTGACAGGGCCTCCTACGAGCAGTACTTC.

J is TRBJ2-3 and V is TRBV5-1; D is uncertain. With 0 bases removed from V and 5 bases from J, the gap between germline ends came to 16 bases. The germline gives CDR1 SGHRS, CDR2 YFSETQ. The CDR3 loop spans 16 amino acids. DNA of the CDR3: TGCGCCAGCAGCTTGGGGGTGGCAGGAAAGGAAGATACGCAGTATTTT. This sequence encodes CASSLGVAGKEDTQYF.

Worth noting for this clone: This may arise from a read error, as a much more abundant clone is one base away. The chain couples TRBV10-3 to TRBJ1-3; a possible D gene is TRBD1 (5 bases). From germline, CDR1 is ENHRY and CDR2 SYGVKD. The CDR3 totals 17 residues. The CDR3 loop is CAISESVGTLAGNTTYF. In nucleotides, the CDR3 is TGTGCCATCAGTGAGTCGGTCGGGACTCTGGCTGGAAACACCACATATTTT.